These T cell receptor beta chains were read from a single sample in a study of lymphopenia after photon versus proton radiotherapy. Produced via immunoSEQ multiplex PCR; TCRdb's table is partial and in-frame only. The sample carries around 20,000 clones, around nine tenths recorded once. The sample in question was peripheral blood, obtained from a patient treated with proton-based radiotherapy. The receptors here all came from a woman in her sixties or seventies with pancreatic cancer. Some clones in this sample may be carry-over from other donors' samples. The CDR3 runs from the conserved cysteine through the conserved F or W. The D gene is left open where the match is weak. Some rows mark clone size as missing; the rest say once, few, many or name a class of expanded clone.

CASSKGPLAGESGEQYF,TGTGCCAGCAGCAAAGGACCCCTGGCGGGAGAATCGGGGGAGCAGTACTTC,NA,NA,17,TRBV21-1,TRBJ2-7
CASSQDFDIVREQYF,TGTGCCAGCAGCCAAGATTTCGACATTGTTCGCGAGCAGTACTTC,NA,NA,15,TRBV4-2,TRBJ2-7
CASSLGQGVIGELFF,TGTGCCAGCAGTTTGGGACAGGGGGTAATCGGGGAGCTGTTTTTT,NA,TRBD1,15,TRBV27,TRBJ2-2
CASSESSGAGAKNIQYF,TGCGCCAGCAGTGAGTCGAGCGGGGCGGGAGCCAAAAACATTCAGTACTTC,NA,TRBD2,17,TRBV10-1,TRBJ2-4
CASSFLYPVVKNIQYF,TGTGCCAGCAGTTTCCTCTATCCTGTCGTCAAAAACATTCAGTACTTC,NA,NA,16,TRBV28,TRBJ2-4
CANSLETSQTGYTF,TGTGCCAACAGCTTAGAAACGTCCCAAACTGGCTACACCTTC,NA,NA,14,TRBV7-9,TRBJ1-2
CASSVAGEAYNEQFF,TGTGCCAGCAGCGTAGCGGGAGAGGCTTACAATGAGCAGTTCTTC,NA,NA,15,TRBV9,TRBJ2-1
CASRLGQGATLSGYTF,TGTGCCAGCAGACTAGGACAGGGGGCGACTTTAAGTGGCTACACCTTC,NA,TRBD1,16,TRBV28,TRBJ1-2
CASSELGQGVGAFF,TGTGCCAGCAGTGAATTGGGACAGGGAGTCGGGGCTTTCTTT,few,TRBD1,14,TRBV2,TRBJ1-1
CASSLALAGLLDEQFF,TGCGCCAGCAGCTTGGCCCTAGCGGGTTTGTTGGATGAGCAGTTCTTC,NA,TRBD2,16,TRBV5-1,TRBJ2-1
CAWSPGLAKETQYF,TGTGCCTGGAGTCCGGGACTGGCGAAAGAGACCCAGTACTTC,NA,NA,14,TRBV30,TRBJ2-5
CASSLFFAAGGTEAFF,TGTGCCAGCAGCTTATTTTTTGCTGCAGGGGGCACCGAAGCTTTCTTT,NA,TRBD1,16,TRBV7-2,TRBJ1-1
CARSTGQYNSPLHF,TGTGCCAGAAGCACGGGACAGTATAATTCACCCCTCCACTTT,once,TRBD1,14,TRBV5-3,TRBJ1-6
CASSPIGLAGDLRQFF,TGTGCCAGCAGCCCGATCGGACTAGCGGGAGACTTGAGGCAGTTCTTC,NA,NA,16,TRBV12-1,TRBJ2-1
CASNLGLAESTGELFF,TGTGCCAGTAATCTTGGACTAGCGGAGAGTACCGGGGAGCTGTTTTTT,NA,TRBD2,16,TRBV19,TRBJ2-2
CASSLAGSGIEQYF,TGTGCCAGCAGCTTAGCGGGAAGCGGTATCGAGCAGTACTTC,NA,NA,14,TRBV7-2,TRBJ2-7
CASSIERANEQFF,TGTGCCAGTAGTATAGAGCGCGCCAATGAGCAGTTCTTC,NA,NA,13,TRBV19,TRBJ2-1
CASSFLAGFETQYF,TGTGCCAGCAGCTTCTTAGCGGGATTTGAGACCCAGTACTTC,NA,TRBD2,14,TRBV11-2,TRBJ2-5
CASSPWDRQETQYF,TGTGCCAGCAGCCCCTGGGACCGACAAGAGACCCAGTACTTC,NA,NA,14,TRBV28,TRBJ2-5
CASSLVAAPGEQYF,TGCGCCAGCAGCTTGGTGGCTGCCCCGGGGGAGCAGTACTTC,NA,NA,14,TRBV5-1,TRBJ2-7
CASSLPNTGELFF,TGCGCCAGCAGCTTACCGAACACCGGGGAGCTGTTTTTT,NA,NA,13,TRBV5-1,TRBJ2-2
CASREPGLAGATGELFF,TGTGCCAGCAGAGAACCGGGACTAGCGGGTGCCACCGGGGAGCTGTTTTTT,NA,TRBD2,17,TRBV28,TRBJ2-2
CASNRVSTDTQYF,TGTGCCAGCAACAGGGTTAGCACAGATACGCAGTATTTT,NA,NA,13,TRBV6-6,TRBJ2-3
CASSPPVLNTEAFF,TGTGCCAGCAGTCCTCCAGTACTGAACACTGAAGCTTTCTTT,NA,NA,14,TRBV28,TRBJ1-1
CASSIVAGDDNEQFF,TGTGCCAGTAGTATAGTAGCGGGAGACGACAATGAGCAGTTCTTC,NA,TRBD2,15,TRBV19,TRBJ2-1
CASSVGTSGRETQYF,TGTGCCAGCAGCGTAGGGACTAGCGGGAGGGAGACCCAGTACTTC,NA,TRBD2,15,TRBV7-9,TRBJ2-5
CASSFGDTGELFF,TGTGCTAGCAGCTTCGGGGACACCGGGGAGCTGTTTTTT,NA,NA,13,TRBV7-7,TRBJ2-2
CSVDTGQGYF,TGCAGCGTTGACACAGGCCAGGGGTACTTC,NA,NA,10,TRBV29-1,TRBJ2-5
CASSLTSGRGFNEQFF,TGCGCCAGCAGCTTGACTAGCGGGAGAGGTTTCAATGAGCAGTTCTTC,few,TRBD2,16,TRBV5-1,TRBJ2-1
CASSRGLANNEQFF,TGTGCCAGCAGCCGAGGACTAGCGAACAATGAGCAGTTCTTC,NA,TRBD2,14,TRBV11-2,TRBJ2-1